This TCR beta chain was captured in a study of neoadjuvant nivolumab and ipilimumab in lung cancer. Concerning this clone: The antigen is unknown.

The ends were cut back, 4 bases at V and 2 bases at J, with 14 bases in the middle. CDR3 size: 15 residues. Germline CDR1 reads GTSNPN; CDR2 reads SVGIG (reference sequence). Profiled with immunoSEQ multiplex PCR; TCRdb holds only in-frame clones, not every one. The top ten clones hold roughly 9% of a sample with around 20,000 clones, over 70% of them seen once. Notes on the study in general: Resected tumors had greater TCR richness and clonality than uninvolved lung. Only two of four nivolumab-treated tumors gained richness and clonality by surgery. TCR sequencing covered a small number of samples. Higher pretherapy blood TCR richness went with higher resected-tumor richness.

The chain combines TRBV30 with TRBJ2-2, with D perhaps matching TRBD1 (7 bases). This specimen was tumor tissue, taken after neoadjuvant nivolumab, alone or with ipilimumab, at or shortly before surgery. The TCR was taken from an adult with non-small cell lung cancer. The CDR3 region has the DNA TGTGCCTGGAAAAGGCGGGACAGTAACACCGGGGAGCTGTTTTTT. Residues: CAWKRRDSNTGELFF.